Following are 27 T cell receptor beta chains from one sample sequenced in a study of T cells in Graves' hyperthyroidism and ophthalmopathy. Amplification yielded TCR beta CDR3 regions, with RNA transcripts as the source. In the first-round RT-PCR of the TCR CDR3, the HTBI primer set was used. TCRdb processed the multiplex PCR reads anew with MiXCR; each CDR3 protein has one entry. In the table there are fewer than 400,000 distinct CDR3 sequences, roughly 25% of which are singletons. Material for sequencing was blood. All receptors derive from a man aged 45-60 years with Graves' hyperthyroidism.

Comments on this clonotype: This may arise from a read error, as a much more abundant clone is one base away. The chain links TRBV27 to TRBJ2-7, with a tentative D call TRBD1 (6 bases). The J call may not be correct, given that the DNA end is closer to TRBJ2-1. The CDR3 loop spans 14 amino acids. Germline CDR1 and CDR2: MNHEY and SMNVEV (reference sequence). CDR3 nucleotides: TGTGCCAGCAATCTAATGGGGGCCGGCCACGAGCAGTTCTTC. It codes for CASNLMGAGHEQFF.

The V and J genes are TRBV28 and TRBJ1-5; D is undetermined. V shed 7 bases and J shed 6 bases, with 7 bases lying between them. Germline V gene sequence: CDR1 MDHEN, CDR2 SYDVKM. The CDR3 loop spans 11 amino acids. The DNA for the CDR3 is TGTGCCAGCATGAACTCTCAGCCCCAGCATTTT. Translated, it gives CASMNSQPQHF.

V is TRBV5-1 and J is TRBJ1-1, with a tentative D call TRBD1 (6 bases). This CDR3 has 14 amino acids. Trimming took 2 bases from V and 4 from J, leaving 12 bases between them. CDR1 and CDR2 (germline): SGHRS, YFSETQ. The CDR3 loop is CASSLQGEGTEAFF. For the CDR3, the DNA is TGCGCCAGCAGCTTACAGGGCGAAGGCACTGAAGCTTTCTTT.

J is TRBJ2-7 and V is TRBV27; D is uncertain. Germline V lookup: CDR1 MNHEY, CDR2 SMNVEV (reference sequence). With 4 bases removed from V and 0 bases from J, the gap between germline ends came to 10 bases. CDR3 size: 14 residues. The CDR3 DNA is TGTGCCAGCAGTTCCTTCCGGATCTCCTACGAGCAGTACTTC. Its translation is CASSSFRISYEQYF.

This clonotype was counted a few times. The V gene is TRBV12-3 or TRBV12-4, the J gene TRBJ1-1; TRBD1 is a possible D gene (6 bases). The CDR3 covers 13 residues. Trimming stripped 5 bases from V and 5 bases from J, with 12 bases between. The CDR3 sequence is CASSRQGPTEAFF. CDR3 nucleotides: TGTGCCAGCAGTCGGCAGGGGCCGACTGAAGCTTTCTTT.

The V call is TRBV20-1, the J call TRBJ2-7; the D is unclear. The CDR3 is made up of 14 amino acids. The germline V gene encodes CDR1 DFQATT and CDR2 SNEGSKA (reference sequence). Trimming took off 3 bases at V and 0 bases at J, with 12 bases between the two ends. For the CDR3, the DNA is TGCAGTGCTAGCCCCGGGCGCAGCTCCTACGAGCAGTACTTC. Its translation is CSASPGRSSYEQYF.

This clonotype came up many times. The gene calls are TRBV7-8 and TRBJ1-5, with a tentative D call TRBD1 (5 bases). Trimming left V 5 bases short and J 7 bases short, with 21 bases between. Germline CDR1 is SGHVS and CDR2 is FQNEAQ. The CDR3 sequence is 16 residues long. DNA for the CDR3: TGTGCCAGCAGCAAGGCCCGACAGAGGCTTGTGCAGCCCCAGCATTTT. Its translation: CASSKARQRLVQPQHF.

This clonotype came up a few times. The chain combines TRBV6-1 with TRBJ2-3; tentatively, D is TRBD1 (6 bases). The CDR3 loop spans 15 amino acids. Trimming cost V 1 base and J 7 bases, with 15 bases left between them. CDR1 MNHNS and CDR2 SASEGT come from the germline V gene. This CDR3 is CASSEVGTTFYTQYF. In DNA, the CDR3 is TGTGCCAGCAGTGAAGTCGGGACAACTTTCTATACGCAGTATTTT.

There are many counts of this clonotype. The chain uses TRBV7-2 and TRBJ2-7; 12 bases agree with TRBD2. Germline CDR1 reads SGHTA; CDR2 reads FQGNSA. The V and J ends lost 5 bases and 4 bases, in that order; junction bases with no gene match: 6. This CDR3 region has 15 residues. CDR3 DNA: TGTGCCAGCAGCGTAGAAGGGACTAGCGGGTACGAGCAGTACTTC. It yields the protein CASSVEGTSGYEQYF.

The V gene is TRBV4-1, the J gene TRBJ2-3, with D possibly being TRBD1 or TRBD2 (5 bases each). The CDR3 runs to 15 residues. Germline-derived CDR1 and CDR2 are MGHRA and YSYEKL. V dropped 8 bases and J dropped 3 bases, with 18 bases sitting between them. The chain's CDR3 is CASALGGAGTDTQYF. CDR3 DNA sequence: TGCGCCAGCGCACTTGGGGGAGCTGGAACAGATACGCAGTATTTT.

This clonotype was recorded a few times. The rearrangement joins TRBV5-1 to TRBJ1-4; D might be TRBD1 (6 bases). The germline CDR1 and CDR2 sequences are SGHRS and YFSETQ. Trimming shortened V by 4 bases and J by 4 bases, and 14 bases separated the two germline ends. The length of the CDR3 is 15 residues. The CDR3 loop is CASSPGGRSNEKLFF. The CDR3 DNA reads TGCGCCAGCAGCCCCGGGGGGCGGAGTAATGAAAAACTGTTTTTT.

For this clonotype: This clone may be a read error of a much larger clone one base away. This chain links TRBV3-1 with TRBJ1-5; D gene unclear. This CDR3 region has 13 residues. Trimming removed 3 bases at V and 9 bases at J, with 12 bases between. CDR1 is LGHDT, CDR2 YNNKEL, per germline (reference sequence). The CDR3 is CASSQGDVRPQHF. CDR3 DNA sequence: TGTGCCAGCAGCCAGGGAGATGTTCGGCCCCAGCATTTT.

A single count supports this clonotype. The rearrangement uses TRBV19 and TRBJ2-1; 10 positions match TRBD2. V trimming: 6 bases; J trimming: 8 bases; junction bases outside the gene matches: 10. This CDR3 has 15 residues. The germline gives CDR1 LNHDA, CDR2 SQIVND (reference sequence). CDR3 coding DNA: TGTGCCAGTAGCCCCTGGTTAGCGGGAGGTTATGAGCAGTTCTTC. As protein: CASSPWLAGGYEQFF.

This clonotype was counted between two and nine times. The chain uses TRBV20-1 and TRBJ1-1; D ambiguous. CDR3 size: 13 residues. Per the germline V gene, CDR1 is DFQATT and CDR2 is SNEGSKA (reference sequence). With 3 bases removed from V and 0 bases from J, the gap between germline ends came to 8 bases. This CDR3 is CSASRGVNTEAFF. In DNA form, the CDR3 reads TGCAGTGCTAGTCGCGGGGTGAACACTGAAGCTTTCTTT.

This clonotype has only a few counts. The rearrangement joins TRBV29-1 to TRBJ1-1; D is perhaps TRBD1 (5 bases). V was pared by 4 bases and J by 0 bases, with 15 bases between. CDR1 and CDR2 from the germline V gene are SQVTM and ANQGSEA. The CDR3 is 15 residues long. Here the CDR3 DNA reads TGCAGCGTTGGGGGACGGGGGGGGATGAACACTGAAGCTTTCTTT. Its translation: CSVGGRGGMNTEAFF.

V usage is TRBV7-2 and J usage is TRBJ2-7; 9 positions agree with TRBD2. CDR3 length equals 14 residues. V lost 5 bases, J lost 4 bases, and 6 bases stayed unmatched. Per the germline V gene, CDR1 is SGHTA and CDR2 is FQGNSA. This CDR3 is CASSQAGGFYEQYF. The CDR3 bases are TGTGCCAGCAGCCAAGCGGGGGGATTTTACGAGCAGTACTTC.

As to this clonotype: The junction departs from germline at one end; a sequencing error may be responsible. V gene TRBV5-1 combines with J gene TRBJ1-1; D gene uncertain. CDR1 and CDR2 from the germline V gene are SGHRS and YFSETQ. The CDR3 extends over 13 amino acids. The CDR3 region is CASSFDKNTEALF. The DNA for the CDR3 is TGCGCCAGCAGCTTCGACAAGAACACTGAAGCTCTCTTT.

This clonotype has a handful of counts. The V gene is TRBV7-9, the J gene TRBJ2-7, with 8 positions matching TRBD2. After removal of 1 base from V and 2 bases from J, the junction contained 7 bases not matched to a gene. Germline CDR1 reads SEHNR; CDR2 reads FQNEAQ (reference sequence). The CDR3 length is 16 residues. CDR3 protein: CASSLGVVAGTYEQYF. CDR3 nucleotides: TGTGCCAGCAGCTTAGGAGTGGTAGCGGGGACCTACGAGCAGTACTTC. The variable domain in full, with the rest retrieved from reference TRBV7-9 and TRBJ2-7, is DTGVSQNPRHKITKRGQNVTFRCDPISEHNRLYWYRQTLGQGPEFLTYFQNEAQLEKSRLLSDRFSAERPKGSFSTLEIQRTEQGDSAMYLCASSLGVVAGTYEQYFGPGTRLTVT.

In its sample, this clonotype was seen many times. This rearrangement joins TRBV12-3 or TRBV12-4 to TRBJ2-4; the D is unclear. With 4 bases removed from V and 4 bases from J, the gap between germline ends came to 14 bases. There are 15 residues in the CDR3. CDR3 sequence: CASSSLVGSKNIQYF. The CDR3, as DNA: TGTGCCAGCAGTTCCCTGGTGGGCTCGAAAAACATTCAGTACTTC.

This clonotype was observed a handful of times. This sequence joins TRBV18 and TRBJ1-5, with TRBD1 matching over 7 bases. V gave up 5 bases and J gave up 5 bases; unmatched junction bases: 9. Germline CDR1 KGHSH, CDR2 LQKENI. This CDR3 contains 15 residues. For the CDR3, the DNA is TGTGCCAGCTCAACAAAGGTCGACAGGGATCAGCCCCAGCATTTT. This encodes CASSTKVDRDQPQHF.

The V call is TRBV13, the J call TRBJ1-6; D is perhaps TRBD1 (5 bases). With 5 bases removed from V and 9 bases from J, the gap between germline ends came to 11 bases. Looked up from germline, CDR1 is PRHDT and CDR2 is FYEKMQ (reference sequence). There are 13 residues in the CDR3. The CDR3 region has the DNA TGTGCCAGCAGCGCACCAGGGATTTCACCCCTCCACTTT. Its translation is CASSAPGISPLHF. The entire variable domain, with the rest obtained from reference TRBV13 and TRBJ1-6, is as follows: AAGVIQSPRHLIKEKRETATLKCYPIPRHDTVYWYQQGPGQDPQFLISFYEKMQSDKGSIPDRFSAQQFSDYHSELNMSSLELGDSALYFCASSAPGISPLHFGNGTRLTVT.

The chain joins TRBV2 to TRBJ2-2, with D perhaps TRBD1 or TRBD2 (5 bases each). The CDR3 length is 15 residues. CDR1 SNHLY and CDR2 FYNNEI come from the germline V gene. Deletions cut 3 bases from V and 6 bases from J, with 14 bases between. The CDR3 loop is CASSEDMRVSGELFF. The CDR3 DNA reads TGTGCCAGCAGTGAGGACATGAGGGTTTCCGGGGAGCTGTTTTTT.

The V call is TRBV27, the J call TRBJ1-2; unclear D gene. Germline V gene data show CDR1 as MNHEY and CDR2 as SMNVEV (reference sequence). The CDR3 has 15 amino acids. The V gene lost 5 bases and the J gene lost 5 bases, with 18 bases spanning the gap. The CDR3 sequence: CASSPYSSSGYGYTF. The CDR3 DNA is TGTGCCAGCAGTCCCTACAGTTCCTCGGGGTATGGCTACACCTTC.

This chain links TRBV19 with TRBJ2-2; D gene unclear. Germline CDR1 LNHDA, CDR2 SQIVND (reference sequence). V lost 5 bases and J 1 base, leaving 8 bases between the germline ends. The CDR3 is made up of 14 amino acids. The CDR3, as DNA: TGTGCCAGTAGTTACGAAAAGAACACCGGGGAGCTGTTTTTT. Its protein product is CASSYEKNTGELFF.

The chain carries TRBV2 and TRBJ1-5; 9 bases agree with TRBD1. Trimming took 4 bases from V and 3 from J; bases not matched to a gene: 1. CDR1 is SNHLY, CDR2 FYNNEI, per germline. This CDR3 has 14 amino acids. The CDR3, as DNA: TGTGCCAGCAGTGGGACAGGGGCCAATCAGCCCCAGCATTTT. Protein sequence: CASSGTGANQPQHF. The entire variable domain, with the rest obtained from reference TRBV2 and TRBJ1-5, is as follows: EPEVTQTPSHQVTQMGQEVILRCVPISNHLYFYWYRQILGQKVEFLVSFYNNEISEKSEIFDDQFSVERPDGSNFTLKIRSTKLEDSAMYFCASSGTGANQPQHFGDGTRLSIL.

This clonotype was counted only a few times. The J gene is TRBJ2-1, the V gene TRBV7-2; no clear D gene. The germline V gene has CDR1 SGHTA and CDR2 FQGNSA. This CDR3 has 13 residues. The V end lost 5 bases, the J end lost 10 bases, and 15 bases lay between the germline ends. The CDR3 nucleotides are TGTGCCAGCAGCCTTTTAACTACGCGGGAGCAGTTCTTC. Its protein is CASSLLTTREQFF.

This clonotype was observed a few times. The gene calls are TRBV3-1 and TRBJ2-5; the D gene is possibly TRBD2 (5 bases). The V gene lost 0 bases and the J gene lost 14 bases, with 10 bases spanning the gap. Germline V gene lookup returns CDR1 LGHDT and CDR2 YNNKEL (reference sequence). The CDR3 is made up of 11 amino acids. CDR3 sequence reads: CASSQDDGLYF. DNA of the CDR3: TGTGCCAGCAGCCAAGACGACGGACTCTACTTC.